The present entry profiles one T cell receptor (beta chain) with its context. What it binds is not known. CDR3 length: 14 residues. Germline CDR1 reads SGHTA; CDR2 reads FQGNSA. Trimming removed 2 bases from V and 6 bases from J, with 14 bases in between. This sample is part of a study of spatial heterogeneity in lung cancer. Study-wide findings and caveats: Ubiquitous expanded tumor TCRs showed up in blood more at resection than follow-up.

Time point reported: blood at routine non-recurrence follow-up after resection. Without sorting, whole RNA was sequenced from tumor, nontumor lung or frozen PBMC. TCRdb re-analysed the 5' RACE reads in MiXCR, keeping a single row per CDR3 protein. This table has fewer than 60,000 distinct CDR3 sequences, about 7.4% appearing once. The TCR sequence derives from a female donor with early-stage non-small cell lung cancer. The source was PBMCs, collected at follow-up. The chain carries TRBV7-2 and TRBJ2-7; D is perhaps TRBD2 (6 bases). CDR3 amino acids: CASSLRDFSGEQYF. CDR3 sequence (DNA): TGTGCCAGCAGCTTACGGGACTTCTCAGGCGAGCAGTACTTC.